The clone carrying this T cell receptor beta chain was counted a single time. The V end lost 1 base, the J end lost 3 bases, and 11 bases lay between the germline ends. Germline V gene sequence: CDR1 KGHSH, CDR2 LQKENI. This CDR3 has 15 residues. These data are taken from a study of blood T cell repertoires in COVID-19. Background on the study: Acute and convalescent COVID-19 samples came from the United States, Italy and Spain. PBMCs, B-cell-depleted T cells, or T cells were the source of the cDNA or gDNA that made up the material.

Original analysis: Reference gene primer amplification gave estimated nucleated cell counts. Profiling relied on immunoSEQ multiplex PCR, and the TCRdb table lists in-frame clones only, not all of them. Clone size and the V and J calls come from that table; the DNA yielded D and trimming. The table has about 280,000 clones, less than 90% seen once. Sequences were obtained from peripheral blood. V is TRBV18 and J is TRBJ2-3, with D tentatively TRBD2 (5 bases). The TCR originated in a human donor in a cohort sampled during active COVID-19. CDR3 nucleotides: TGTGCCAGCTCACCACTCTTACGGGAAACAGATACGCAGTATTTT. As protein: CASSPLLRETDTQYF.